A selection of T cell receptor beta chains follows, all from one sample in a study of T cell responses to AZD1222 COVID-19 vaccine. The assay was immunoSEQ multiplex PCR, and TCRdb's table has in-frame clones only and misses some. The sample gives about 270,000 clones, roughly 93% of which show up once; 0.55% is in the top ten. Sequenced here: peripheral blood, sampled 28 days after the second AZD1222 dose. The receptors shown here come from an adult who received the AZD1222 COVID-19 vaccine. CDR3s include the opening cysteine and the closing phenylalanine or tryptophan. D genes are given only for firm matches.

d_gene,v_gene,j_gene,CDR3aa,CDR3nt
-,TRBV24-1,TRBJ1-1,CATSDGNRGVNTEAFF,TGTGCCACCAGTGATGGGAACAGAGGAGTGAACACTGAAGCTTTCTTT
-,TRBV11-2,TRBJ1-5,CASSQGETQPQHF,TGTGCCAGCAGCCAAGGGGAGACCCAGCCCCAGCATTTT
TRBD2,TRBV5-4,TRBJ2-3,CASSSHGTSGSDTQYF,TGTGCCAGCAGCTCCCATGGGACTAGCGGATCAGATACGCAGTATTTT
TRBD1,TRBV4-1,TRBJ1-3,CASSPWDRKGNTIYF,TGCGCCAGCAGCCCTTGGGACAGGAAGGGAAACACCATATATTTT
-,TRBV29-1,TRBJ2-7,CSVVGGPSYEQYF,TGCAGCGTGGTGGGGGGGCCCTCCTACGAGCAGTACTTC
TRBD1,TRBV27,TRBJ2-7,CASSLQGARYEQYF,TGTGCCAGCAGTTTACAGGGGGCGCGGTACGAGCAGTACTTC
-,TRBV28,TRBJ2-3,CASSSLRGVDTQYF,TGTGCCAGCAGTTCCCTCAGGGGGGTCGATACGCAGTATTTT
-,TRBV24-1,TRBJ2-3,CATSEEGRTDTQYF,TGTGCCACCAGTGAGGAGGGTCGCACAGATACGCAGTATTTT
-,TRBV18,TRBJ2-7,CASSLNRAPSYEQYF,TGTGCCAGCTCACTTAACCGGGCCCCCTCCTACGAGCAGTACTTC
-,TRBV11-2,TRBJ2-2,CASSLTRLGRTGELFF,TGTGCCAGCAGCTTAACGAGGTTAGGGAGGACCGGGGAGCTGTTTTTT